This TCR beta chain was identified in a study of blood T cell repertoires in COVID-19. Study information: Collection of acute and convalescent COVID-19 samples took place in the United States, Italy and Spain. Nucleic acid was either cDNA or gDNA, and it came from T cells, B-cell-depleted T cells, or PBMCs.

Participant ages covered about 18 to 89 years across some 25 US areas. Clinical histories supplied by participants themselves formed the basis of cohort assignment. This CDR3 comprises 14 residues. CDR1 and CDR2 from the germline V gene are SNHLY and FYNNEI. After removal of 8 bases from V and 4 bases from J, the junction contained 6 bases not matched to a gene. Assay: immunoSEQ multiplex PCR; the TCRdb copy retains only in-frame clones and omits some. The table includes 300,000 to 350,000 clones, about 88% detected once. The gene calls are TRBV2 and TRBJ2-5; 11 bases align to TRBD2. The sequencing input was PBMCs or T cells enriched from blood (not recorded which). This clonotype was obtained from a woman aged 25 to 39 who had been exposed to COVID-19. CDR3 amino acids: CASSPGLAGETQYF. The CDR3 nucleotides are TGTGCCAGCTCCCCTGGACTAGCGGGAGAGACCCAGTACTTC.